This T cell receptor beta chain appears in the sequencing data of a study of blood T cell repertoires in COVID-19. Some clones are missing from TCRdb's copy, which holds only in-frame ones; the method was immunoSEQ multiplex PCR. The sample comprises about 230,000 clones, 88% of which are singletons, and under 2.5% rests with the top ten. CDR3 length: 13 residues. Trimming shortened V by 0 bases and J by 7 bases, and 8 bases separated the two germline ends. Germline lookup yields CDR1 ENHRY and CDR2 SYGVKD. Cohort placement rested on clinical history that participants reported themselves. The source material was PBMCs or T cells enriched from blood (not recorded which). The origin of this receptor is a woman in her thirties or forties with acute COVID-19. The chain has TRBV10-3 and TRBJ2-3; D unclear. The DNA for the CDR3 is TGTGCCATCAGTGAGTCACCTAGTCATACGCAGTATTTT. Protein sequence: CAISESPSHTQYF.